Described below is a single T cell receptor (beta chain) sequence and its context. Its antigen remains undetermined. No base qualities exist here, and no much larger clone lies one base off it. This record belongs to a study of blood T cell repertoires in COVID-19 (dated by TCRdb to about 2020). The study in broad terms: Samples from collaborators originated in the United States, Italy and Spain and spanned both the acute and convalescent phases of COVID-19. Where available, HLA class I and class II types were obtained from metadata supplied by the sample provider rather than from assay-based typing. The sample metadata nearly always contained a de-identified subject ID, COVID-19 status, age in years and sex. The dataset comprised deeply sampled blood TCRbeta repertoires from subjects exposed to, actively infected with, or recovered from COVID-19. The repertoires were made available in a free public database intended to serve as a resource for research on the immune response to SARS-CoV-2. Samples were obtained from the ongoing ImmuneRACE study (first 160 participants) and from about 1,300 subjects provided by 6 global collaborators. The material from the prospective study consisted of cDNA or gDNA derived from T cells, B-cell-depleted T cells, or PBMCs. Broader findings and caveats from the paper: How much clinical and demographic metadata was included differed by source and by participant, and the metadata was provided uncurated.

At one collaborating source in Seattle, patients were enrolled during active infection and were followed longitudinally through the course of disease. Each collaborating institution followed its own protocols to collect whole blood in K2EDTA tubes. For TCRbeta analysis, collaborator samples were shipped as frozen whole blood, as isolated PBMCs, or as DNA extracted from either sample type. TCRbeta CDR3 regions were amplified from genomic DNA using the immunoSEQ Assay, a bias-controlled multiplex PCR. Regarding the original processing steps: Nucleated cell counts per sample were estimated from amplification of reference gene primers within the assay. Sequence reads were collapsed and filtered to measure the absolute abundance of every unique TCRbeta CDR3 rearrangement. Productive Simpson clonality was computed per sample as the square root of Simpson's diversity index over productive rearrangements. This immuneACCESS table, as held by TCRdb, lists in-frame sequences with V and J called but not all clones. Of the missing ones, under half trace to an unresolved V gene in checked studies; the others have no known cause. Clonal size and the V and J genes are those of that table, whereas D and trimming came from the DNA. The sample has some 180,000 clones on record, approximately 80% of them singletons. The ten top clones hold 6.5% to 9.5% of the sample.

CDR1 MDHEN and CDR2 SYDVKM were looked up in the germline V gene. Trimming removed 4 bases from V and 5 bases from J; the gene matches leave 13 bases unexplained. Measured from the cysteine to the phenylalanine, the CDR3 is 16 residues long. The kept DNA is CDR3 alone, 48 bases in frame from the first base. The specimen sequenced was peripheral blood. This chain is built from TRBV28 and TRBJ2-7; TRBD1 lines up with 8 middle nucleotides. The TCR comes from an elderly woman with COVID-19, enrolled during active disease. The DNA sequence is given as TGTGCCAGCAGTTCCCCAGGGAGGACAGGGCTCGACGAGCAGTACTTC. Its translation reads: CASSSPGRTGLDEQYF.